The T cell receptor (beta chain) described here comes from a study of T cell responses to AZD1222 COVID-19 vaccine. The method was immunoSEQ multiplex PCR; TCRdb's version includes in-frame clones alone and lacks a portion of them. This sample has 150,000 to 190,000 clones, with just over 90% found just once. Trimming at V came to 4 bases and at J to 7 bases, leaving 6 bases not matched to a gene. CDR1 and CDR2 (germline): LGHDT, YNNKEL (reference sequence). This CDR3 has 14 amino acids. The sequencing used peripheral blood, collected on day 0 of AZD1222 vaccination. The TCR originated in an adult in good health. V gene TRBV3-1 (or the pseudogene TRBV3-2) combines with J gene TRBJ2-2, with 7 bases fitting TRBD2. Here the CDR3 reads CASSPGRGGGELFF. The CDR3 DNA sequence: TGTGCCAGCAGCCCGGGGAGGGGCGGCGGGGAGCTGTTTTTT.